The present entry profiles one T cell receptor beta chain with its context. Its antigen remains unknown. The sample comes from a study of T-cell memory formation after mild COVID-19. Notes on the study in general: CD8+ contracting clones occupied EMRA, while CD4+ ones occupied mainly CM and EM. A balance of CD4 and CD8 characterized clones contracting day 15 to 85, whereas later expanders leaned CD4+. Pre-infection memory carried some responding clones, suggesting that cross-reactive memory joined.

The V gene end was trimmed by 1 base and the J gene end by 7 bases; junction bases not matched to a gene: 3. Germline V gene lookup returns CDR1 KGHDR and CDR2 SFDVKD. The CDR3 totals 15 residues. Employing constant-segment primers, 5'RACE generated TCR alpha and TCR beta cDNA libraries bearing sample barcodes and UMIs. Via MiXCR, TCRdb re-called the 5' RACE reads, giving one row per CDR3 protein. The table has about 350,000 distinct CDR3 sequences, roughly an eighth seen once; the top ten hold 22%. This receptor was identified in a man younger than 35 who had mild COVID-19 (a few samples of this study predate the infection). Cell type and time point are not known. The chain joins TRBV24-1 to TRBJ2-2; 9 nucleotides line up with TRBD1. Sequencing used PBMCs or a T cell subset sorted from them (not recorded which). DNA of the CDR3: TGTGCCACCAGTGATTTACAGGGGGCGATCGGGGAGCTGTTTTTT. Protein sequence: CATSDLQGAIGELFF.